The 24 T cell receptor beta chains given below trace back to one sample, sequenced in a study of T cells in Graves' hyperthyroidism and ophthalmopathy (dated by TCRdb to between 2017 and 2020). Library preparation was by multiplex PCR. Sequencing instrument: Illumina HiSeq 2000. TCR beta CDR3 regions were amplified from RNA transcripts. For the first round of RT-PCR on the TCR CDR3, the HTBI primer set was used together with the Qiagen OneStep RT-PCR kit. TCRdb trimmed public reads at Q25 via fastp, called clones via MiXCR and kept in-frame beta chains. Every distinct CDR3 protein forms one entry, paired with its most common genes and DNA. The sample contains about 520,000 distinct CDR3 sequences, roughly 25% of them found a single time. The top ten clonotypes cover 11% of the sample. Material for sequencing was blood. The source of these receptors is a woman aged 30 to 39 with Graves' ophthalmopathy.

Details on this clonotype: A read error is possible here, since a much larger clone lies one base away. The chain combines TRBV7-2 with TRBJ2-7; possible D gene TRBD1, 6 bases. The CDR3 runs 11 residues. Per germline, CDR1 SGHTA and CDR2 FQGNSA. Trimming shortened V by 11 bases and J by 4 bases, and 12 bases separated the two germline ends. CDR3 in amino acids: CAWSDRYEQYF. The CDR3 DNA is TGTGCCTGGAGTGACAGGTACGAGCAGTACTTC. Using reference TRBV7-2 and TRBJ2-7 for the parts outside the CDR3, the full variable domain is GAGVSQSPSNKVTEKGKDVELRCDPISGHTALYWYRQSLGQGLEFLIYFQGNSAPDKSGLPSDRFSAERTGGSVSTLTIQRTQQEDSAVYLCAWSDRYEQYFGPGTRLTVT.

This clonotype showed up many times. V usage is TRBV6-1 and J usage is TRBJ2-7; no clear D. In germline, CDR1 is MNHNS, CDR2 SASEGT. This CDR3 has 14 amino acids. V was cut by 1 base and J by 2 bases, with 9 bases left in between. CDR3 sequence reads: CASSEGAMTYEQYF. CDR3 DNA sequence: TGTGCCAGCAGTGAAGGGGCTATGACCTACGAGCAGTACTTC.

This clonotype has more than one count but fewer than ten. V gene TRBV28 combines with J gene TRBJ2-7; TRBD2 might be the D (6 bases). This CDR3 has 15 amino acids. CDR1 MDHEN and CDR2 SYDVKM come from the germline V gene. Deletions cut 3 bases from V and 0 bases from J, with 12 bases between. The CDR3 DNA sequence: TGTGCCAGCAGTTTCTTTGGGGGGAGCTCCTACGAGCAGTACTTC. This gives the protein CASSFFGGSSYEQYF. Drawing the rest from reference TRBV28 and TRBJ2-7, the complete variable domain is DVKVTQSSRYLVKRTGEKVFLECVQDMDHENMFWYRQDPGLGLRLIYFSYDVKMKEKGDIPEGYSVSREKKERFSLILESASTNQTSMYLCASSFFGGSSYEQYFGPGTRLTVT.

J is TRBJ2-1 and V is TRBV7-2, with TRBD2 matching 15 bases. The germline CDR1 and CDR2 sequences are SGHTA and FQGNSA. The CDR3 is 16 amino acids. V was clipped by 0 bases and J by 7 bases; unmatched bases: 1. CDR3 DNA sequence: TGTGCCAGCAGCTTAGCAGGACTAGCGGGGGGGAATGAGCAGTTCTTC. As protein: CASSLAGLAGGNEQFF. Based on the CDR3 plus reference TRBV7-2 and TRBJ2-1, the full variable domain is GAGVSQSPSNKVTEKGKDVELRCDPISGHTALYWYRQSLGQGLEFLIYFQGNSAPDKSGLPSDRFSAERTGGSVSTLTIQRTQQEDSAVYLCASSLAGLAGGNEQFFGPGTRLTVL.

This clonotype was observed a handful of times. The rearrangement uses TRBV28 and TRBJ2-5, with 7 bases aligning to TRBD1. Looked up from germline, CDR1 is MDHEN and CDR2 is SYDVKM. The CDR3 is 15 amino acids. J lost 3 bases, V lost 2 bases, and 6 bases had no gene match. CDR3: CASSLRDRKKETQYF. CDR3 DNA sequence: TGTGCCAGCAGTTTACGGGACAGAAAGAAAGAGACCCAGTACTTC.

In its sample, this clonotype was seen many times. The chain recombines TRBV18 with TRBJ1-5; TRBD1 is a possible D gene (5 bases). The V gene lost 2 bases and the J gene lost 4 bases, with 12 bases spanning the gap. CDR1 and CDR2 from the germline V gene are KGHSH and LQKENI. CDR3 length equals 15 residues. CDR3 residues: CASSPDGHNNQPQHF. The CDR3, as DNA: TGTGCCAGCTCACCAGACGGACACAATAATCAGCCCCAGCATTTT.

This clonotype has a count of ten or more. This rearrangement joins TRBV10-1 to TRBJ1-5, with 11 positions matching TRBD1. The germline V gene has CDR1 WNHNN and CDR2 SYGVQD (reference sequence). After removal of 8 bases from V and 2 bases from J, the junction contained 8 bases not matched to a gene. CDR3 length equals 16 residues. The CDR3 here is CASDRDRGSCNQPQHF. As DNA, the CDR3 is TGCGCCAGCGACCGGGACAGGGGGTCCTGCAATCAGCCCCAGCATTTT.

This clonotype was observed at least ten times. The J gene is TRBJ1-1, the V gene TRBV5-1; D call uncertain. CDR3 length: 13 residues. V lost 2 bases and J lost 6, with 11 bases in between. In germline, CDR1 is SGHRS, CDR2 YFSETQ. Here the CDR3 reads CASSFIGGAEAFF. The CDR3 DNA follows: TGCGCCAGCAGCTTTATTGGCGGGGCTGAAGCTTTCTTT. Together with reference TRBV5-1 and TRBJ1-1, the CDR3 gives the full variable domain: KAGVTQTPRYLIKTRGQQVTLSCSPISGHRSVSWYQQTPGQGLQFLFEYFSETQRNKGNFPGRFSGRQFSNSRSEMNVSTLELGDSALYLCASSFIGGAEAFFGQGTRLTVV.

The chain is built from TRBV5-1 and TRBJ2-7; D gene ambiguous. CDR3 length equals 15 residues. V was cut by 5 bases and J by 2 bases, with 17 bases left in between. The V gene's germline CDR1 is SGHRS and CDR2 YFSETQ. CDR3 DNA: TGCGCCAGCAGTCCAAACGCTGGGCGGACCTACGAGCAGTACTTC. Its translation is CASSPNAGRTYEQYF.

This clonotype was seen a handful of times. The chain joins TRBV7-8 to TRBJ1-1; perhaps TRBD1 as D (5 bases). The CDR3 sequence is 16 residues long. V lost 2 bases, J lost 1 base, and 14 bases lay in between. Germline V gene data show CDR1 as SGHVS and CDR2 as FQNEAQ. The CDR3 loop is CASSLYKVRANTEAFF. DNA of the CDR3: TGTGCCAGCAGCTTATATAAAGTCAGGGCGAACACTGAAGCTTTCTTT.

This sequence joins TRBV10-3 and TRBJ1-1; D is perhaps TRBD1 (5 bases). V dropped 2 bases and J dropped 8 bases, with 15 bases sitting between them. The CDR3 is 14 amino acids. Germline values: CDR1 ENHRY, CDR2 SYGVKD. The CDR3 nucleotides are TGTGCCATCAGTGAGCCGGGGGTCGACATAGAAGCTTTCTTT. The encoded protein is CAISEPGVDIEAFF.

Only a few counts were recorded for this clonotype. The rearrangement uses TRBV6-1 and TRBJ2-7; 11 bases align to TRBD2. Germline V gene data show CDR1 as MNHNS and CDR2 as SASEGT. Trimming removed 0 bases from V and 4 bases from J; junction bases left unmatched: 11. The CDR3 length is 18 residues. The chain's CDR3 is CASSEAHLAGGSPYEQYF. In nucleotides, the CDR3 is TGTGCCAGCAGTGAAGCCCATCTAGCGGGAGGTTCCCCGTACGAGCAGTACTTC.

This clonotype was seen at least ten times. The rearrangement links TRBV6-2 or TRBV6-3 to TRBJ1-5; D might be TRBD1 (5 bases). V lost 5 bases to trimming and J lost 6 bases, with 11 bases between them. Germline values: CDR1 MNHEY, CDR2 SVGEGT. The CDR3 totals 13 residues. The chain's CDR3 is CASSQQAGQPQHF. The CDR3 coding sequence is TGTGCCAGCAGTCAACAGGCCGGTCAGCCCCAGCATTTT.

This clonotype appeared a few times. The CDR3 region has the DNA TGCAGCGTTGCTAGGGACACCAATCAGCCCCAGCATTTT. Translating it yields CSVARDTNQPQHF. The genes are TRBV29-1 and TRBJ1-5; possibly TRBD1 for D (6 bases). The CDR3 has 13 residues. Germline loops: CDR1 SQVTM, CDR2 ANQGSEA. The V end lost 4 bases, the J end lost 3 bases, and 10 bases lay between the germline ends.

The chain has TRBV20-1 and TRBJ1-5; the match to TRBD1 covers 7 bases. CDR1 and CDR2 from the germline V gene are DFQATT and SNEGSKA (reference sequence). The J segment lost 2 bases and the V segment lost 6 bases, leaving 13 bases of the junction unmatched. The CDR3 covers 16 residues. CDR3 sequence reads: CSARPRGRMGNQPQHF. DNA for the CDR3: TGCAGTGCCCGCCCCAGGGGGAGAATGGGCAATCAGCCCCAGCATTTT.

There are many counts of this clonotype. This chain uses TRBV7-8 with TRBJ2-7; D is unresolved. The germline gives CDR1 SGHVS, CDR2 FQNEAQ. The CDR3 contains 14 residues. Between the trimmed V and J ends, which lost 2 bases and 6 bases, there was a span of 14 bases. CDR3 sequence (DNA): TGTGCCAGCAGCTTATCTCACTCCCCTGGCGAGCAGTACTTC. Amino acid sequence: CASSLSHSPGEQYF.

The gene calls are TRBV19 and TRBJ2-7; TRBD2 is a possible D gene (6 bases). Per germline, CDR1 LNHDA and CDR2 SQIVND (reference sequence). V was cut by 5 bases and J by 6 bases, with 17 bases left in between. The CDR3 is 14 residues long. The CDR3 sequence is CASSFGEEVSEQYF. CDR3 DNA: TGTGCCAGTAGTTTTGGGGAGGAGGTCTCCGAGCAGTACTTC.

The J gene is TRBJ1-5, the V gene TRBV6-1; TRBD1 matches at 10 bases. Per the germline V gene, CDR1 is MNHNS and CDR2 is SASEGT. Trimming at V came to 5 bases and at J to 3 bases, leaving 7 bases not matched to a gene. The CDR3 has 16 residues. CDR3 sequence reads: CASSLSGTGANQPQHF. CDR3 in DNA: TGTGCCAGCAGTCTCTCAGGGACAGGGGCCAATCAGCCCCAGCATTTT.

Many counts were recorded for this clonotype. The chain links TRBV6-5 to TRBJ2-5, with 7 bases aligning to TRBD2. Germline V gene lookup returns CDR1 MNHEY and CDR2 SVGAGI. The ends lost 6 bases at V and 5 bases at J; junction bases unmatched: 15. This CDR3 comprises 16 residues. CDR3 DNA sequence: TGTGCCAGCAGCTATCATCAGCGGGGTCGAGAGGAGACCCAGTACTTC. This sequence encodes CASSYHQRGREETQYF.

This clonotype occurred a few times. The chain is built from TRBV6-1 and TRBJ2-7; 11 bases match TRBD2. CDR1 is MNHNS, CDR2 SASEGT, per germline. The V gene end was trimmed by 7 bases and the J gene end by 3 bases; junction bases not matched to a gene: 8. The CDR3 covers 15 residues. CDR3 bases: TGTGCCAGCACTCAACTAGCGGGAGTGGGCTACGAGCAGTACTTC. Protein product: CASTQLAGVGYEQYF.

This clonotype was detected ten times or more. CDR3 sequence reads: CASSLDRVRAFF. CDR3 bases: TGTGCCAGCAGCTTGGACAGGGTGAGGGCTTTCTTT. This chain joins TRBV12-3 or TRBV12-4 and TRBJ1-1; 8 positions agree with TRBD1. The V segment lost 6 bases and the J segment 11 bases; nucleotides outside the gene matches: 8. CDR3 length equals 12 residues.

The CDR3 loop reads CASSLSGPISYNEQFF. In nucleotides, the CDR3 is TGCGCCAGCAGCCTATCGGGACCGATTTCCTACAATGAGCAGTTCTTC. V is TRBV4-1 and J is TRBJ2-1; D may match TRBD1 or TRBD2 (5 bases each). V lost 4 bases and J 1 base, leaving 14 bases between the germline ends. This CDR3 is 16 amino acids long. Germline CDR1 is MGHRA and CDR2 is YSYEKL.

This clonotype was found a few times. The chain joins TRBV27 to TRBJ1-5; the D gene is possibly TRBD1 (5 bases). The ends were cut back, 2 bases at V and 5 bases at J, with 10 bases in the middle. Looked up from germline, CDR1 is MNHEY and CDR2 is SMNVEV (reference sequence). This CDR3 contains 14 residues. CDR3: CASSLQGVDQPQHF. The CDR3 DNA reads TGTGCCAGCAGTTTACAGGGTGTCGATCAGCCCCAGCATTTT.

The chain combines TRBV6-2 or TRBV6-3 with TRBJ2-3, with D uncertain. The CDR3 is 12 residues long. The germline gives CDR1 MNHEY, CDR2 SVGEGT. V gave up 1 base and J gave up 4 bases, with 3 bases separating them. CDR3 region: CASSYFADTQYF. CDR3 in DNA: TGTGCCAGCAGTTACTTTGCAGATACGCAGTATTTT.